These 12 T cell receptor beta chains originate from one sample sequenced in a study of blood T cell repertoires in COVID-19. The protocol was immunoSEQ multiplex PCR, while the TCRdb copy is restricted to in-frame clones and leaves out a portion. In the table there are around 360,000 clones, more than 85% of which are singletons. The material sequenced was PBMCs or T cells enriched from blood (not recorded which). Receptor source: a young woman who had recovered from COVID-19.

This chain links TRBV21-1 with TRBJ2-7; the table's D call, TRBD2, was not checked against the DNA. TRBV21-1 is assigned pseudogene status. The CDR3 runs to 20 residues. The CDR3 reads CASRNPGTKKLAAFSYEQYF. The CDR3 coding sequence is TGTGCCAGCAGAAACCCCGGGACAAAGAAACTAGCGGCCTTTTCCTACGAGCAGTACTTC.

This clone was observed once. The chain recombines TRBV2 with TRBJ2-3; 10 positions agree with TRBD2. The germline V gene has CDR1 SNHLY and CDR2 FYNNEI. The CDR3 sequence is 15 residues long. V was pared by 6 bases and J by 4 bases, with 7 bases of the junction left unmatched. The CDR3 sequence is CASSERGTSADTQYF. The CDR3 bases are TGTGCCAGCAGCGAACGGGGGACTAGCGCAGATACGCAGTATTTT.

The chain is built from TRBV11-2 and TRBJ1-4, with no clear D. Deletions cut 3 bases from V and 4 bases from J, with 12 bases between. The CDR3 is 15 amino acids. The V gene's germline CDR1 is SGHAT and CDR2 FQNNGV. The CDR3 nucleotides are TGTGCCAGCAGCTTTTCCGGCGGATATAATGAAAAACTGTTTTTT. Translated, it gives CASSFSGGYNEKLFF.

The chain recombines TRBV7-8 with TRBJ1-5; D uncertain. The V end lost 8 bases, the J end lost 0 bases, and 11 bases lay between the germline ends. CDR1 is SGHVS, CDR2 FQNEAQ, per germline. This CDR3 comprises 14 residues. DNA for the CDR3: TGTGCCAGCCAAGACTTGTATAGCAATCAGCCCCAGCATTTT. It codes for CASQDLYSNQPQHF.

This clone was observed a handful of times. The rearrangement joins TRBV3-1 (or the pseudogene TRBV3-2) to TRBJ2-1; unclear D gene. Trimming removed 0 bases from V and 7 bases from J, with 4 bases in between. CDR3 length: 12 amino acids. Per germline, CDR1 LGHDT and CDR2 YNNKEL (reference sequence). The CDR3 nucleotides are TGTGCCAGCAGCCAAGATCGGAATGAGCAGTTCTTC. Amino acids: CASSQDRNEQFF.

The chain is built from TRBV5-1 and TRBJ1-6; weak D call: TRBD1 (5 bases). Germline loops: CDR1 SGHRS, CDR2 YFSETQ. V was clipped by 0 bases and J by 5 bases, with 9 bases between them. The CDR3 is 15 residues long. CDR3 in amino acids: CASSLEPGNNSPLHF. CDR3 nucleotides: TGCGCCAGCAGCTTGGAGCCAGGGAATAATTCACCCCTCCACTTT.

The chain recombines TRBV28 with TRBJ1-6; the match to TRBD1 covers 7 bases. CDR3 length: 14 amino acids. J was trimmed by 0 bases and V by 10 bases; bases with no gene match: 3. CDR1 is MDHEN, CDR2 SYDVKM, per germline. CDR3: CATGTDSYNSPLHF. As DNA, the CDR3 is TGTGCCACCGGGACAGACTCCTATAATTCACCCCTCCACTTT.

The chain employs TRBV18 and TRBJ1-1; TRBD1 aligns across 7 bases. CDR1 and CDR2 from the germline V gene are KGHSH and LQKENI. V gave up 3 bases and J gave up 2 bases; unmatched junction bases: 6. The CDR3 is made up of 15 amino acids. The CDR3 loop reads CASSPWDSLNTEAFF. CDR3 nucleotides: TGTGCCAGCTCACCTTGGGACAGCCTTAACACTGAAGCTTTCTTT.

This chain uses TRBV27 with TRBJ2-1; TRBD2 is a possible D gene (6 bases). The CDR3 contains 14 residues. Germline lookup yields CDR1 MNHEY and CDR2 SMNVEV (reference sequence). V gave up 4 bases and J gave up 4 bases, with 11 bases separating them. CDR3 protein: CASSSTTSYNEQFF. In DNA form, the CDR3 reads TGTGCCAGCAGTTCGACGACTAGTTACAATGAGCAGTTCTTC.

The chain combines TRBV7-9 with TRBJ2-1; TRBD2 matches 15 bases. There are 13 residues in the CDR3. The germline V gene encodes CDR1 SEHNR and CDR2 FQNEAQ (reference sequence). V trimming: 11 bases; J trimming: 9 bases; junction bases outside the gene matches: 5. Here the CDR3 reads CACGLAGGGEQFF. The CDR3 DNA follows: TGTGCCTGCGGACTAGCGGGAGGGGGTGAGCAGTTCTTC.

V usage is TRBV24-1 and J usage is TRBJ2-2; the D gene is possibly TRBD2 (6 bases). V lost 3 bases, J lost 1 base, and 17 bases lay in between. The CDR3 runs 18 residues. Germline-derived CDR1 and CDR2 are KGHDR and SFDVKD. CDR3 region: CATSDAYGSRGNTGELFF. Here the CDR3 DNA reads TGTGCCACCAGTGATGCTTATGGTTCGCGGGGGAACACCGGGGAGCTGTTTTTT.

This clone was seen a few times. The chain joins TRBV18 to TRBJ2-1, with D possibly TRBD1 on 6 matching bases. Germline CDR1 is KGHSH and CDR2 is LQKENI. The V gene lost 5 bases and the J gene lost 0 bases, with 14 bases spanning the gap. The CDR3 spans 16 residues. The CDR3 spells CASSFGRDNSYNEQFF. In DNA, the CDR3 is TGTGCCAGCTCATTTGGTAGGGACAACTCCTACAATGAGCAGTTCTTC.